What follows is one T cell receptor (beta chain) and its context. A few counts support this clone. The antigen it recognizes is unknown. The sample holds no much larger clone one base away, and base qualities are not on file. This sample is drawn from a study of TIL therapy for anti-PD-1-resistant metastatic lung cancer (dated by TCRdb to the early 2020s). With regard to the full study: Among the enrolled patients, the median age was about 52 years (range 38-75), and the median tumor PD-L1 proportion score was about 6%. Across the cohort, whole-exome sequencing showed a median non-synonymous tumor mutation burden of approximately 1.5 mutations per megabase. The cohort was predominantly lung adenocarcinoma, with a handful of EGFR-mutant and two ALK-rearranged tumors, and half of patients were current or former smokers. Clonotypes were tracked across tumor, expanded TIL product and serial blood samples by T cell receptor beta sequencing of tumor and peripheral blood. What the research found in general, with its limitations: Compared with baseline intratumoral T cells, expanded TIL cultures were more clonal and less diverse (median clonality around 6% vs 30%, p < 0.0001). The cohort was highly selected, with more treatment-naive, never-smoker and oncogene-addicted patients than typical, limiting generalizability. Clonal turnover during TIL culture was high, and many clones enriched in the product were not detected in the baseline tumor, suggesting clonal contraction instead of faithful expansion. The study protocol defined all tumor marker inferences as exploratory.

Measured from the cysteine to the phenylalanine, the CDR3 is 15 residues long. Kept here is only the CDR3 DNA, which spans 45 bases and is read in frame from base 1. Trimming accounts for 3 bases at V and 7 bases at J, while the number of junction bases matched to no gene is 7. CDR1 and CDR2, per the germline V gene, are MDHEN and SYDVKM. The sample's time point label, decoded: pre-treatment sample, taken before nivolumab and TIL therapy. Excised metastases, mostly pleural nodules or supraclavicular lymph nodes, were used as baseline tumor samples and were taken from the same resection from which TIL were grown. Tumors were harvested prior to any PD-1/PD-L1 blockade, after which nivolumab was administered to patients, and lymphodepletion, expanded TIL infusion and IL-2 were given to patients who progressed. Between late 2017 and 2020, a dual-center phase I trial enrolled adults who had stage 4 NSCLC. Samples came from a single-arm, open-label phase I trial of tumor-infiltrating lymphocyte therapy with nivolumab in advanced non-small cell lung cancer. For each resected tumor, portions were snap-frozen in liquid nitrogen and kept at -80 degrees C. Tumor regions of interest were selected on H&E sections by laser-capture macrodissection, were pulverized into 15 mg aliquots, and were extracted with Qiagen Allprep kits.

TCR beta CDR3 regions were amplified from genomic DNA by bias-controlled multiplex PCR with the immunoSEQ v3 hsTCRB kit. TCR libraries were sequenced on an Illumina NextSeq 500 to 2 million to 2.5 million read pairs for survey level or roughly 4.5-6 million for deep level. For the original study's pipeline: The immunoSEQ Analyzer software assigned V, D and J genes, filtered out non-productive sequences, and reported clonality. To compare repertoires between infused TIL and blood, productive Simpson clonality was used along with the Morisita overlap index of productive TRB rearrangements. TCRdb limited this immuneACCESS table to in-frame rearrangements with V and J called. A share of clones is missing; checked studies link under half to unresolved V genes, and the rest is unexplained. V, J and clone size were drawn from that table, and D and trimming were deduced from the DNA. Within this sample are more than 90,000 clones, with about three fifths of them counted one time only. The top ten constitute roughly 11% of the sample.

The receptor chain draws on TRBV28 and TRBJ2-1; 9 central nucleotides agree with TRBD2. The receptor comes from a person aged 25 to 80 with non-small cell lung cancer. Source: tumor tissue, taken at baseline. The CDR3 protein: CASSFGLAGWNEQFF. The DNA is TGTGCCAGCAGTTTCGGGCTAGCGGGGTGGAATGAGCAGTTCTTC.